What follows are 23 T cell receptor beta chains derived from one specimen sequenced in a study of identical twins. TCRdb fed the 5' RACE reads into MiXCR, producing one record per CDR3 protein. The sample has 600,000 to 850,000 distinct CDR3 sequences, about 18% seen once. These data also formed part of another study, on T cells expressing NK-cell markers.

Sequenced material: PBMCs. These receptors were obtained from a woman aged 18 to 35 in good health.

CDR3 protein: CASQRQGANTEAFF. Written as DNA, the CDR3 is TGCGCCAGCCAGCGACAGGGAGCGAACACTGAAGCTTTCTTT. The chain recombines TRBV10-2 with TRBJ1-1; 7 bases map to TRBD1. From germline, CDR1 is WSHSY and CDR2 SAAADI. The ends lost 8 bases at V and 1 base at J; junction bases unmatched: 7. The CDR3 runs 14 residues.

V and J are TRBV19 and TRBJ2-1; D gene uncertain. The germline gives CDR1 LNHDA, CDR2 SQIVND (reference sequence). The ends were cut back, 3 bases at V and 10 bases at J, with 7 bases in the middle. This CDR3 region has 11 residues. The CDR3 loop is CASSMGYEQFF. CDR3 bases: TGTGCCAGTAGTATGGGCTACGAGCAGTTCTTC.

Many counts were recorded for this clonotype. This chain joins TRBV20-1 and TRBJ1-1; D remains ambiguous. The CDR3 has 13 residues. The germline gives CDR1 DFQATT, CDR2 SNEGSKA (reference sequence). V gave up 2 bases and J gave up 0 bases, with 7 bases separating them. For the CDR3, the DNA is TGCAGTGCTAGATCTCAGCTGAACACTGAAGCTTTCTTT. Protein: CSARSQLNTEAFF.

V gene TRBV20-1 combines with J gene TRBJ2-2; TRBD2 matches at 10 bases. From germline, CDR1 is DFQATT and CDR2 SNEGSKA (reference sequence). Losses at the gene ends were 0 bases for V and 4 bases for J; bases not matched to a gene: 2. The CDR3 extends over 15 amino acids. CDR3 sequence (DNA): TGCAGTGCTAGAGATAGCGGGGGGTCCACCGGGGAGCTGTTTTTT. This translates into CSARDSGGSTGELFF.

This chain uses TRBV24-1 with TRBJ2-3, with 8 positions matching TRBD2. Germline V gene sequence: CDR1 KGHDR, CDR2 SFDVKD. V trimming: 2 bases; J trimming: 4 bases; junction bases outside the gene matches: 13. The CDR3 spans 18 residues. In nucleotides, the CDR3 is TGTGCCACCAGTGATTCGACACTAACAGGAGCGGGGGCAGATACGCAGTATTTT. Protein product: CATSDSTLTGAGADTQYF.

V usage is TRBV5-5 and J usage is TRBJ1-1; D possibly corresponds to TRBD1 (5 bases). This CDR3 comprises 13 residues. Trimming took 2 bases from V and 7 from J, leaving 12 bases between them. The V gene's germline CDR1 is SGHKS and CDR2 YYEKEE (reference sequence). DNA for the CDR3: TGTGCCAGCAGCTTAGACAGACCATTTGAAGCTTTCTTT. Translated, it gives CASSLDRPFEAFF.

The rearrangement links TRBV7-9 to TRBJ2-1; the match to TRBD2 covers 13 bases. This CDR3 contains 17 residues. Trimming took 0 bases from V and 7 from J; bases not matched to a gene: 6. Germline values: CDR1 SEHNR, CDR2 FQNEAQ (reference sequence). This CDR3 is CASSLAGLAGARNEQFF. For the CDR3, the DNA is TGTGCCAGCAGCTTAGCCGGACTAGCGGGAGCGAGGAATGAGCAGTTCTTC.

V is TRBV5-3 and J is TRBJ2-3, with D perhaps matching TRBD1 (5 bases). TRBV5-3 is assigned to the ORF class and has an uncertain function. CDR3 length equals 14 residues. Trimming took off 5 bases at V and 4 bases at J, with 14 bases between the two ends. The CDR3 nucleotides read TGTGCCAGAAGAATGAACAGGTGGCCAGATACGCAGTATTTT. It is translated as CARRMNRWPDTQYF.

The rearrangement uses TRBV5-6 and TRBJ1-1, with D uncertain. Germline loops: CDR1 SGHDT, CDR2 YYEEEE. This CDR3 is 14 amino acids long. The V and J ends lost 4 bases and 0 bases respectively, with 10 bases between them. The CDR3 nucleotides are TGTGCCAGCAGCGCTGATGGGGTGAACACTGAAGCTTTCTTT. Translation gives CASSADGVNTEAFF.

The gene calls are TRBV24-1 and TRBJ2-2; D is unclear. The CDR3 length is 13 residues. The V end was cut by 12 bases, the J end by 1 base, with 11 bases between. Germline loops: CDR1 KGHDR, CDR2 SFDVKD. CDR3 protein: CAASAENTGELFF. CDR3 sequence (DNA): TGTGCCGCCTCCGCGGAGAACACCGGGGAGCTGTTTTTT.

The chain has TRBV11-2 and TRBJ1-1; D is unresolved. The CDR3 is made up of 12 amino acids. V lost 5 bases and J 8 bases, leaving 12 bases between the germline ends. Germline V gives CDR1 SGHAT, CDR2 FQNNGV. The CDR3 DNA is TGTGCCAGCAGCGGGAGGTTGGGGGAAGCTTTCTTT. It specifies CASSGRLGEAFF.

This clonotype was found a few times. V gene TRBV12-3 or TRBV12-4 combines with J gene TRBJ1-2; maybe TRBD1 (6 bases). The CDR3 runs to 14 residues. V was shortened by 1 base and J by 6 bases, with 12 bases between the two germline ends. The CDR3 reads CASSLVRGADGYTF. CDR3 DNA sequence: TGTGCCAGCAGTTTAGTGAGGGGGGCAGATGGCTACACCTTC.

The J gene is TRBJ2-2, the V gene TRBV6-1; no clear D gene. Germline CDR1 reads MNHNS; CDR2 reads SASEGT. This CDR3 has 11 amino acids. Trimming shortened V by 8 bases and J by 5 bases, and 6 bases separated the two germline ends. CDR3 nucleotides: TGTGCCAGCCGCGAAACCGGGGAGCTGTTTTTT. It is translated as CASRETGELFF.

This clonotype appeared many times. The chain carries TRBV12-3 or TRBV12-4 and TRBJ1-1; no definite D call. V lost 4 bases and J lost 9, with 12 bases in between. The CDR3 covers 12 residues. CDR3 amino acids: CASSYAQSKAFF. Here the CDR3 DNA reads TGTGCCAGCAGTTACGCCCAATCAAAAGCTTTCTTT.

This chain links TRBV18 with TRBJ1-1; D gene unclear. This CDR3 region has 15 residues. Per germline, CDR1 KGHSH and CDR2 LQKENI. V lost 5 bases, J lost 1 base, and 14 bases lay in between. CDR3 sequence: CASSASQIPNTEAFF. The CDR3 DNA reads TGTGCCAGCTCAGCGTCACAAATTCCGAACACTGAAGCTTTCTTT.

The chain has TRBV5-5 and TRBJ2-2; D perhaps matches TRBD2 (5 bases). V was cut by 2 bases and J by 9 bases, with 14 bases left in between. Germline V gives CDR1 SGHKS, CDR2 YYEKEE (reference sequence). CDR3 size: 14 residues. CDR3 coding DNA: TGTGCCAGCAGCTTAGACCTTCTAGCTAGGGAGCTGTTTTTT. The encoded protein is CASSLDLLARELFF.

The CDR3 region is CASRLTPTYEQYF. CDR3 DNA: TGTGCCAGCAGATTGACACCGACCTACGAGCAGTACTTC. The chain links TRBV12-3 or TRBV12-4 to TRBJ2-7; D gene unclear. CDR3 size: 13 residues. V gave up 6 bases and J gave up 2 bases, with 11 bases separating them.

The chain carries TRBV10-1 and TRBJ2-2; weak D call: TRBD2 (6 bases). The germline V and J ends were trimmed by 2 bases and 5 bases, with 9 bases remaining between them. The CDR3 runs 14 residues. Germline V gene data show CDR1 as WNHNN and CDR2 as SYGVQD (reference sequence). The CDR3 reads CASSEGLSTGELFF. As DNA, the CDR3 is TGCGCCAGCAGTGAGGGACTATCTACCGGGGAGCTGTTTTTT.

This chain connects TRBV6-6 to TRBJ2-1, with 8 bases fitting TRBD2. Looked up from germline, CDR1 is MNHNY and CDR2 is SVGAGI (reference sequence). The CDR3 consists of 12 residues. Losses at the gene ends were 6 bases for V and 15 bases for J; bases not matched to a gene: 10. This chain's CDR3 is CASRGTSGGGFF. In nucleotides, the CDR3 is TGTGCCAGCAGAGGAACCAGCGGGGGCGGGTTCTTC.

This clonotype was found a few times. The chain couples TRBV10-3 to TRBJ2-3; TRBD2 is a possible D gene (7 bases). V lost 4 bases and J lost 1, with 12 bases in between. The CDR3 runs to 15 residues. CDR1 is ENHRY, CDR2 SYGVKD, per germline. CDR3: CAISGGGAGTDTQYF. The CDR3 region has the DNA TGTGCCATCAGTGGAGGGGGGGCCGGCACAGATACGCAGTATTTT.

V and J are TRBV6-1 and TRBJ2-3, with 12 bases lining up with TRBD2. The CDR3 extends over 19 amino acids. The junction had 13 bases not matched to a gene; V was cut back by 6 bases and J by 0 bases. CDR1 is MNHNS, CDR2 SASEGT, per germline. The CDR3 is CASSSGLAGLPPSTDTQYF. The DNA of the CDR3 is TGTGCCAGCAGCTCCGGACTAGCGGGACTACCTCCCAGCACAGATACGCAGTATTTT.

The J gene is TRBJ2-7, the V gene TRBV12-3 or TRBV12-4; D gene unclear. V shed 6 bases and J shed 6 bases, with 18 bases lying between them. This CDR3 is built from 14 residues. CDR3 loop: CASRKTGPLSEQYF. In DNA, the CDR3 is TGTGCCAGCAGGAAGACTGGACCCTTGTCCGAGCAGTACTTC.

This clonotype was found many times. The J gene is TRBJ1-5, the V gene TRBV12-3 or TRBV12-4; no reliable D call. Trimming removed 1 base from V and 4 bases from J, with 11 bases in between. The CDR3 contains 15 residues. CDR3 nucleotides: TGTGCCAGCAGTTTAGTAGCAGCTTTAAATCAGCCCCAGCATTTT. This sequence encodes CASSLVAALNQPQHF.